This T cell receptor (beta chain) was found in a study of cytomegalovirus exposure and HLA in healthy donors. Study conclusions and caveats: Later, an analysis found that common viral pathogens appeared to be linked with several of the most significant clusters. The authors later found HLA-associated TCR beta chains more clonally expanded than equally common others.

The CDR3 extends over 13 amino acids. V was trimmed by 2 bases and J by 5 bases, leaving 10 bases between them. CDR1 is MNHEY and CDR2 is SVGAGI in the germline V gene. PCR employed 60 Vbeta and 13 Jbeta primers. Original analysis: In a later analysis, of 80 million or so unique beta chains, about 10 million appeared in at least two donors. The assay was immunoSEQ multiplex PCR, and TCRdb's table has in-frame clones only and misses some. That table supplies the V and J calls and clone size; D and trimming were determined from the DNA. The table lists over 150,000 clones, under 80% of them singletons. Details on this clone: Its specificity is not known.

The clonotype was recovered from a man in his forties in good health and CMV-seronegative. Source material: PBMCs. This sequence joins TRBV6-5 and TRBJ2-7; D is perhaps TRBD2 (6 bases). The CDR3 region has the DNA TGTGCCAGCAGTTACGGGGGGATTAACGAGCAGTACTTC. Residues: CASSYGGINEQYF.